These T cell receptor beta chains were read from a single sample in a study of cytomegalovirus exposure and HLA in healthy donors. The data were produced by immunoSEQ multiplex PCR, yet TCRdb's version contains in-frame clones alone and is incomplete. Here the sample spans 100,000 or so clones, around 76% being singletons. Sequences were obtained from PBMCs. The receptors come from a woman aged 40 to 49 in good health and CMV-seropositive. Both conserved end residues are part of each CDR3. Each record gives: V gene, CDR3 length, D gene, J gene, clone size, CDR3 DNA, CDR3 protein. The D gene is left open where the match is weak. Only part of the rows carry a size: once, few, many, or a class if the clone is expanded.

TRBV6-1	14	.	TRBJ2-7	few	TGTGCCAGCAGTGTAAGTCAACATATCTACGAGCAGTACTTC	CASSVSQHIYEQYF
TRBV6-1	13	TRBD2	TRBJ2-3	.	TGTGCCAGTCACGGACTAGCTGCAGATACGCAGTATTTT	CASHGLAADTQYF
TRBV30	15	TRBD1	TRBJ1-6	.	TGTGCCTGGAGTAGATCCGGGACAGATAATTCACCCCTCCACTTT	CAWSRSGTDNSPLHF
TRBV2	16	.	TRBJ1-5	.	TGTGCCAGCAGTGGCCCCAGGGGTCTGGGCAATCAGCCCCAGCATTTT	CASSGPRGLGNQPQHF
TRBV7-2	14	TRBD1	TRBJ2-7	.	TGTGCCAGCACCGCGGACAGGGGGCCCTACGAGCAGTACTTC	CASTADRGPYEQYF
TRBV2	15	TRBD1	TRBJ2-2	once	TGTGCCAGCAGTGTTAGACAGGGGACGGCCGGGGAGCTGTTTTTT	CASSVRQGTAGELFF
TRBV7-9	16	TRBD2	TRBJ2-1	.	TGTGCCAGCAGCCCTATGCGGGGGGACTCCTACAATGAGCAGTTCTTC	CASSPMRGDSYNEQFF
TRBV19	17	TRBD1	TRBJ1-3	once	TGTGCCAGTAGTATACCCCCGGGACAGCACTCTGGAAACACCATATATTTT	CASSIPPGQHSGNTIYF
TRBV10-3	11	.	TRBJ2-1	.	TGTGCCATCGGGGCTAACAATGAGCAGTTCTTC	CAIGANNEQFF
TRBV10-1	13	TRBD1	TRBJ2-3	.	TGCGCCACTAAAGACAGGGTAACAGATACGCAGTATTTT	CATKDRVTDTQYF
TRBV21-1	13	.	TRBJ1-2	once	TGTGCCAGCAGCAAAGCAACGATCGGTGGCTACACCTTC	CASSKATIGGYTF
TRBV5-6	15	.	TRBJ2-7	.	TGTGCCAGCAGCTTCCTGGGGCCTGCTCGGGACGAGCAGTACTTC	CASSFLGPARDEQYF
TRBV5-1	12	.	TRBJ2-5	few	TGCGCCAGCAGCCCCCCTAGCGAGACCCAGTACTTC	CASSPPSETQYF
TRBV6-5	16	TRBD2	TRBJ2-1	.	TGTGCCAGCAGTTACTCCACCGGGGGGGCCATCAATGAGCAGTTCTTC	CASSYSTGGAINEQFF
TRBV7-9	12	.	TRBJ2-1	.	TGTGCCAGTAACCGGGAGCACAATGAGCAGTTCTTC	CASNREHNEQFF
TRBV19	16	TRBD2	TRBJ2-5	.	TGTGCCAGTGCACCGGGACTAGCGGGGAGGACAGAGACCCAGTACTTC	CASAPGLAGRTETQYF
TRBV5-1	14	.	TRBJ1-1	once	TGCGCCAGCAGCGCAACGGTCCAGGACACTGAAGCTTTCTTT	CASSATVQDTEAFF
TRBV7-9	14	.	TRBJ2-2	.	TGTTCCAGCAGCTTAGATCTCAGCACCGGGGAGCTGTTTTTT	CSSSLDLSTGELFF
TRBV6-6	15	.	TRBJ2-3	.	TGTGCCGGCCGAGCCTCGGGAGCTAGCACAGATACGCAGTATTTT	CAGRASGASTDTQYF
TRBV30	15	TRBD2	TRBJ2-5	.	TGTGCCTGGAGTCCGGGACTAGCGGGGGGAGAGACCCAGTACTTC	CAWSPGLAGGETQYF
TRBV7-9	15	.	TRBJ2-3	.	TGTGCCAGCAGCTTTGGCAGGGGCTTGCCAGATACGCAGTATTTT	CASSFGRGLPDTQYF
TRBV30	16	.	TRBJ1-2	few	TGTGCCTGGAGTGTACTCTTGGGGAGGGGTTTCTATGGCTACACCTTC	CAWSVLLGRGFYGYTF
TRBV6-1	14	.	TRBJ1-3	.	TGTGCCAGCAGTGAGGTTAGACATTGGGACACCATATATTTT	CASSEVRHWDTIYF
TRBV4-1	14	.	TRBJ1-2	.	TGCGCCAGCAGCCAAGAGGGCAGCCGCTATGGCTACACCTTC	CASSQEGSRYGYTF
TRBV7-7	13	TRBD1	TRBJ2-5	.	TGTGCTAGCAGCCCCGGGACAGAAGAGACCCAGTACTTC	CASSPGTEETQYF
TRBV27	14	TRBD1	TRBJ1-2	.	TGTGCCAGCAGTGACGACAGGGGGCTCAGTGGCTACACCTTC	CASSDDRGLSGYTF
TRBV7-3	16	.	TRBJ2-1	.	TGTGCCAGCAGCTTAATTGCGGGCAGCTCCTACAATGAGCAGTTCTTC	CASSLIAGSSYNEQFF
TRBV10-3	15	TRBD2	TRBJ2-3	.	TGTGCCATCAAAAATAGCGGGGGGGAGGCAGATACGCAGTATTTT	CAIKNSGGEADTQYF
TRBV5-1	14	.	TRBJ2-1	.	TGCGCCAGCAGCTTCGGACTCCGCCACAATGAGCAGTTCTTC	CASSFGLRHNEQFF
TRBV20-1	11	.	TRBJ1-2	once	TGCAGTGGCCGCAGGGGCTATGGCTACACCTTC	CSGRRGYGYTF
TRBV2	15	.	TRBJ2-7	.	TGTGCCAGCACCATACGGGGACTAGGGGGCGGCGAGCAGTACTTC	CASTIRGLGGGEQYF
TRBV18	15	.	TRBJ1-5	few	TGTGCCAGCTCACCTACAGCGGGAGTCAATCAGCCCCAGCATTTT	CASSPTAGVNQPQHF
TRBV9	15	TRBD1	TRBJ1-1	.	TGTGCCAGCAGCGGCCGACAGGGATCGAACACTGAAGCTTTCTTT	CASSGRQGSNTEAFF
TRBV5-1	15	TRBD1	TRBJ1-1	.	TGCGCCAGCAGCTTGGGAGGACAGGGTAACACTGAAGCTTTCTTT	CASSLGGQGNTEAFF
TRBV7-6	15	.	TRBJ1-5	.	TGTGCCAGCAGCACTCAGGGTGGGTTTAATGAGCCCCAGCATTTT	CASSTQGGFNEPQHF
TRBV14	14	.	TRBJ2-2	.	TGTGCCAGCAGCCAACTACTAAGCACCGGGGAGCTGTTTTTT	CASSQLLSTGELFF
TRBV5-6	15	TRBD2	TRBJ2-5	few	TGTGCCAGCAGCCCGGAGCGGGGGCTCATAGAGACCCAGTACTTC	CASSPERGLIETQYF
TRBV7-9	18	TRBD2	TRBJ2-3	.	TGTGCCAGCAGCCCCAGAGGGGCTAGCGGGGGCCGCACAGATACGCAGTATTTT	CASSPRGASGGRTDTQYF
TRBV5-4	15	TRBD1	TRBJ2-5	.	TGTGCCAGCAGCTTGCGACAGGGGGCAGGTGAGACCCAGTACTTC	CASSLRQGAGETQYF
TRBV6-5	11	TRBD2	TRBJ2-5	.	TGTGCCAGCACCAGCGGGGGGACCCAGTACTTC	CASTSGGTQYF
TRBV6-5	14	.	TRBJ1-5	.	TGTGCCAGCAGTGAAGTGGGCAGAACTCAGCCCCAGCATTTT	CASSEVGRTQPQHF
TRBV30	16	TRBD1	TRBJ1-5	once	TGTGCCTGGGGCTCGACAGGGACCTTGGGCAATCAGCCCCAGCATTTT	CAWGSTGTLGNQPQHF
TRBV5-1	14	TRBD1	TRBJ1-1	.	TGCGCCAGCAGCCCCGGGACAGGCAACACTGAAGCTTTCTTT	CASSPGTGNTEAFF
TRBV1	15	.	TRBJ2-7	.	TGCACCAGCAGCCAAGAAGGGACAGGGTTGTACGAGCAGTACTTC	CTSSQEGTGLYEQYF
TRBV5-1	13	.	TRBJ2-1	.	TGCGCCAGCAGCTTGGGAGACTCCAATGAGCAGTTCTTC	CASSLGDSNEQFF
TRBV7-2	14	.	TRBJ1-2	.	TGTGCCAGCCCCCGATCGGGTCCGAGGGTTGGCTACACCTTC	CASPRSGPRVGYTF
TRBV30	11	.	TRBJ2-7	.	TGTGCCTGGGGCCGCTCCTACGAGCAGTACTTC	CAWGRSYEQYF
TRBV7-9	14	.	TRBJ2-7	.	TGTGCCAGCAGCCAGTTCAATAGGGGCTACGAGCAGTACTTC	CASSQFNRGYEQYF
TRBV11-2	13	TRBD1	TRBJ1-3	.	TGTGCCAGCAACACAGGGGCTGGAAACACCATATATTTT	CASNTGAGNTIYF
TRBV12-5	15	TRBD1	TRBJ2-7	.	TGTGCTAGTGGTTTGGGGACAGGGTTGGTAAACGAGCAGTACTTC	CASGLGTGLVNEQYF
TRBV5-1	15	TRBD1	TRBJ1-2	.	TGCGCCAGCAGCTTGGCTCTGGACAGGGGCTATGGCTACACCTTC	CASSLALDRGYGYTF
TRBV5-6	15	.	TRBJ2-5	.	TGTGCCAGCAGCTTGAGGTTGACAGGACAAGAGACCCAGTACTTC	CASSLRLTGQETQYF
TRBV19	14	.	TRBJ1-1	few	TGTGCCAGTAGTATAGACAGGAGGAGCACTGAAGCTTTCTTT	CASSIDRRSTEAFF
TRBV6-5	12	.	TRBJ1-3	once	TGTGCCTCTATATCTGATGGAAACACCATATATTTT	CASISDGNTIYF
TRBV6-1	13	.	TRBJ2-2	.	TGTGCCAGCAGTGAACTAGAGACCGGGGAGCTGTTTTTT	CASSELETGELFF